One TCR beta chain is described in this entry. This entry is derived from a study of blood T cell repertoires in COVID-19. The germline CDR1 and CDR2 sequences are MNHEY and SVGAGI. Unmatched junction bases numbered 5, after V lost 6 bases and J lost 8 bases. CDR3 length equals 14 residues. Generated by immunoSEQ multiplex PCR, the TCRdb table keeps only in-frame clones and is missing some. The sample holds 110,000 to 150,000 clones, 84% seen once. The source of this sequence is a human donor in a cohort sampled during active COVID-19. Sequencing input: peripheral blood. The chain employs TRBV6-5 and TRBJ1-6; TRBD1 matches 9 bases. The DNA for the CDR3 is TGTGCCAGCAGGCAGGACAGGGGTCATTCACCCCTCCACTTT. Its translation is CASRQDRGHSPLHF.